The 14 T cell receptor beta chains given below trace back to one sample, sequenced in a study of siplizumab effects on memory and regulatory T cells. Profiled with immunoSEQ multiplex PCR; TCRdb holds only in-frame clones, not every one. Of tens of thousands of clones in the sample, roughly 87% are singletons; the top ten hold around 0.3%. The sequenced sample consisted of naive CD8+ T cells sorted from blood. All receptors derive from a human donor in good health.

The CDR3 reads CASSTDRSPYEQYF. The CDR3 DNA is TGTGCCAGCAGCACGGACAGGTCTCCCTACGAGCAGTACTTC. J is TRBJ2-7 and V is TRBV11-3; 7 positions match TRBD1. This CDR3 region has 14 residues. The ends lost 5 bases at V and 2 bases at J; junction bases unmatched: 6. Germline CDR1 SGHNT, CDR2 YENEEA.

The chain joins TRBV27 to TRBJ2-5; the D gene is possibly TRBD1 (5 bases). The CDR3 extends over 16 amino acids. V was cut by 5 bases and J by 2 bases, with 18 bases left in between. Germline assignment: CDR1 MNHEY and CDR2 SMNVEV (reference sequence). The DNA for the CDR3 is TGTGCCAGCAGTATGGCCAGGGCTGGTCCTCAAGAGACCCAGTACTTC. This translates into CASSMARAGPQETQYF.

The chain employs TRBV11-3 and TRBJ2-2; a possible D gene is TRBD1 (5 bases). The V gene lost 1 base and the J gene lost 3 bases, with 12 bases spanning the gap. The germline V gene encodes CDR1 SGHNT and CDR2 YENEEA. CDR3 length: 16 amino acids. CDR3 DNA sequence: TGTGCCAGCAGCTTAGTGGCAGGGCTCGACACCGGGGAGCTGTTTTTT. Translation gives CASSLVAGLDTGELFF.

This chain joins TRBV30 and TRBJ1-2, with 7 bases aligning to TRBD1. The CDR3 extends over 13 amino acids. J was trimmed by 4 bases and V by 5 bases; bases with no gene match: 7. Germline V gives CDR1 GTSNPN, CDR2 SVGIG (reference sequence). In DNA form, the CDR3 reads TGTGCCTGGGGAACAGGGGTTGGCTATGGCTACACCTTC. It translates to CAWGTGVGYGYTF.

This clone was recorded only once. The CDR3 DNA sequence: TGTGCCAGCAGCCCCGGACAGGGGTACAATGAGCAGTTCTTC. This codes for CASSPGQGYNEQFF. The V call is TRBV5-8, the J call TRBJ2-1, with TRBD1 identical over 9 bases. V lost 4 bases, J lost 4 bases, and 3 bases stayed unmatched. Germline assignment: CDR1 SGHTS and CDR2 YDEGEE. This CDR3 comprises 14 residues.

The chain links TRBV6-6 to TRBJ2-7; no firm D call. This CDR3 contains 12 residues. The ends were cut back, 6 bases at V and 5 bases at J, with 11 bases in the middle. Germline V gene data show CDR1 as MNHNY and CDR2 as SVGAGI (reference sequence). CDR3 nucleotide sequence: TGTGCCAGCAGCCCCCAGCTGGACGAGCAGTACTTC. Translating gives CASSPQLDEQYF.

This clone was detected only once. V is TRBV27 and J is TRBJ2-1; no clear D gene. This CDR3 has 15 amino acids. Germline V CDR1 and CDR2: MNHEY, SMNVEV (reference sequence). The V and J ends lost 0 bases and 2 bases respectively, with 8 bases between them. CDR3 DNA: TGTGCCAGCAGTTTATCGGGTCCCCCCTACAATGAGCAGTTCTTC. It is translated as CASSLSGPPYNEQFF.

This clone was recorded once. This chain joins TRBV5-4 and TRBJ2-4; TRBD2 is a possible D gene (5 bases). Trimming left V 0 bases short and J 8 bases short, with 12 bases between. The CDR3 consists of 14 residues. Germline V gene lookup returns CDR1 SGHNT and CDR2 YYREEE (reference sequence). CDR3 residues: CASSLEGREDIQYF. The CDR3 DNA follows: TGTGCCAGCAGCTTGGAAGGCCGGGAAGACATTCAGTACTTC.

The J gene is TRBJ2-7, the V gene TRBV29-1; tentatively, D is TRBD2 (5 bases). CDR1 is SQVTM and CDR2 is ANQGSEA in the germline V gene. The CDR3 is 11 amino acids. Trimming pared 6 bases from V and 4 bases from J, leaving 10 bases between. The CDR3 spells CSVSSVYEQYF. Here the CDR3 DNA reads TGCAGCGTAAGTAGCGTATACGAGCAGTACTTC.

The J gene is TRBJ1-2, the V gene TRBV10-3, with D maybe TRBD1 (5 bases). The CDR3 extends over 14 amino acids. V dropped 6 bases and J dropped 5 bases, with 16 bases sitting between them. In germline, CDR1 is ENHRY, CDR2 SYGVKD. The CDR3 DNA reads TGTGCCATCAGCGCTGAGGGGCCTTCTTATGGCTACACCTTC. This gives the protein CAISAEGPSYGYTF.

V is TRBV19 and J is TRBJ2-1; 8 bases agree with TRBD2. V shed 10 bases and J 3 bases; nucleotides not matched to a gene: 8. The CDR3 consists of 14 residues. Germline V gene lookup returns CDR1 LNHDA and CDR2 SQIVND (reference sequence). The CDR3 nucleotides are TGTGCCACTTCCGTCCGGGGGGGCTACAATGAGCAGTTCTTC. This sequence encodes CATSVRGGYNEQFF.

This clone was observed a handful of times. The chain couples TRBV29-1 to TRBJ1-1; 7 bases match TRBD1. CDR1 is SQVTM and CDR2 is ANQGSEA in the germline V gene. J lost 7 bases, V lost 5 bases, and 7 bases had no gene match. The CDR3 has 12 amino acids. As DNA, the CDR3 is TGCAGCGTTCCGACAGGGTTCGATGAAGCTTTCTTT. Translating gives CSVPTGFDEAFF.

V and J are TRBV14 and TRBJ2-5, with TRBD1 matching over 9 bases. The J call is in doubt because the DNA end fits TRBJ2-7 better. The CDR3 consists of 16 residues. CDR1 is SGHDN, CDR2 FVKESK, per germline. The CDR3 nucleotides read TGTGCCAGCAGCCCCCGAGGATGGACAGGGGCCTACGAGCAGTACTTC. Translating gives CASSPRGWTGAYEQYF.

This chain joins TRBV7-9 and TRBJ2-7; 9 nucleotides match TRBD1. CDR1 SEHNR and CDR2 FQNEAQ come from the germline V gene (reference sequence). J gave up 4 bases and V 3 bases, and 10 bases lay outside the gene matches. The CDR3 has 16 amino acids. The chain's CDR3 is CASSLGGQGYGYEQYF. As DNA, the CDR3 is TGTGCCAGCAGCTTGGGGGGACAGGGTTATGGGTACGAGCAGTACTTC.